Each of the 8 T cell receptor beta chains below was sequenced from the same sample in a study of T cells after yellow fever vaccination. TCRdb called the 5' RACE reads again in MiXCR, with one record for every CDR3 protein. The table shows a few hundred thousand distinct CDR3 sequences, with about an eighth occurring only once. Sample: CD4+ T cells sorted from PBMCs, taken 15 days after the yellow fever booster vaccination. Receptor source: a man younger than 35 who received the YFV17D yellow fever vaccine.

The genes are TRBV21-1 and TRBJ2-7; the table's D call, TRBD2, has no DNA check behind it. TRBV21-1 is a pseudogene segment. This CDR3 is built from 17 residues. CDR3 residues: CASTPPQYERQHYEQYV. The CDR3 bases are TGTGCCAGCACCCCTCCCCAATACGAGCGGCAACACTACGAGCAGTACGTC.

The chain carries TRBV5-5 and TRBJ2-7; 9 bases match TRBD2. CDR3 size: 15 residues. The trim removed 0 bases at V and 7 bases at J, leaving 8 bases unmatched. CDR1 and CDR2 (germline): SGHKS, YYEKEE (reference sequence). In DNA form, the CDR3 reads TGTGCCAGCAGCTTGGTAGCGGGGGTACTTTGGGAGCAGTACGTC. Encoded protein: CASSLVAGVLWEQYV.

This clonotype was recorded many times. The chain carries TRBV9 and TRBJ2-1, with TRBD1 matching over 8 bases. There are 14 residues in the CDR3. Trimming took 6 bases from V and 2 from J; bases not matched to a gene: 4. The V gene's germline CDR1 is SGDLS and CDR2 YYNGEE. The CDR3 here is CASTPQGAYNEQFF. The CDR3 DNA sequence: TGTGCCAGCACCCCACAGGGGGCCTACAATGAGCAGTTCTTC.

This clonotype showed up just a few times. The V gene is TRBV6-2 or TRBV6-3, the J gene TRBJ2-3; D uncertain. With 6 bases removed from V and 0 bases from J, the gap between germline ends came to 10 bases. This CDR3 contains 14 residues. Germline CDR1 reads MNHEY; CDR2 reads SVGEGT. The CDR3 protein is CASSRPYSTDTQYF. The DNA of the CDR3 is TGTGCCAGCAGCCGGCCATATAGCACAGATACGCAGTATTTT.

This clonotype was recorded at least ten times. Here the CDR3 DNA reads TGCGCCAGCAGCTTGGAGGCAGGGAGCACTGAAGCTTTCTTT. Translating gives CASSLEAGSTEAFF. The gene calls are TRBV5-1 and TRBJ1-1, with D maybe TRBD1 (5 bases). Trimming shortened V by 0 bases and J by 4 bases, and 10 bases separated the two germline ends. Germline V gene data show CDR1 as SGHRS and CDR2 as YFSETQ. This CDR3 region has 14 residues.

The J gene is TRBJ2-1, the V gene TRBV6-5, with 8 nucleotides matching TRBD2. The germline V gene encodes CDR1 MNHEY and CDR2 SVGAGI. V shed 4 bases, J shed 10 bases, and the junction held 12 bases outside the gene matches. The length of the CDR3 is 15 residues. CDR3 sequence reads: CASSFSHTGGQEQFF. The CDR3, as DNA: TGTGCCAGCAGTTTCTCGCACACGGGGGGGCAAGAGCAGTTCTTC.

This clonotype was seen only a few times. The rearrangement links TRBV12-3 or TRBV12-4 to TRBJ1-4, with a weak D call TRBD1 (6 bases). There are 13 residues in the CDR3. V lost 5 bases to trimming and J lost 10 bases, with 14 bases between them. As DNA, the CDR3 is TGTGCCAGCAGTCCGAGGACAGATACAAAACTGTTTTTT. It is translated as CASSPRTDTKLFF.

This clonotype was recorded a few times. This chain links TRBV5-1 with TRBJ1-2; D not resolved. Germline loops: CDR1 SGHRS, CDR2 YFSETQ. The length of the CDR3 is 15 residues. The germline V and J ends were trimmed by 3 bases and 7 bases, with 19 bases remaining between them. As DNA, the CDR3 is TGCGCCAGCAGCTCCGCCACTTCCGACGGCGCTGGCTACACCTTC. Its translation is CASSSATSDGAGYTF.